One T cell receptor beta chain is described in this entry. Its antigen is currently not known. Base quality data are lacking; no much larger clone is found one base away. This sample was taken from a study of control samples from healthy donors and cancer patients (dated by TCRdb to between 2020 and 2021). V loses 7 bases, J loses 9 bases, and the germline ends lie 16 bases apart. The CDR3 spans 13 residues, from the cysteine through the phenylalanine. Only the CDR3 region is kept as DNA, spanning 39 bases read in frame from base 1. The protocol used for the library was the immunoSEQ multiplex PCR assay. The immuneACCESS repertoire file appears here via TCRdb, limited to in-frame rearrangements. These files lack a portion of the clones; in checked studies, under half of the deficit traces to unresolved V genes, and the cause of the others is not known. The sample table holds 90,000 to 100,000 clones, of which about 80% were seen once. The top ten clonotypes cover roughly 10% of the sample.

The sample taken for sequencing was blood. The V gene is TRBV12-3 or TRBV12-4 and the J gene is TRBJ2-1; the D gene is perhaps TRBD2, on 6 matching bases. The receptor's source is a woman aged 25 to 39 in good health. The CDR3 has the sequence CASILGWRGEQFF. The nucleotide sequence reads as follows: TGTGCCAGCATCCTCGGGTGGAGGGGTGAGCAGTTCTTC.